The clone carrying this TCR beta chain was counted a few times. The data belong to a study of blood T cell repertoires in COVID-19. How the authors handled the data: Amplified reference gene primers provided the basis for estimating nucleated cell counts. Libraries were prepared by immunoSEQ multiplex PCR; TCRdb keeps only in-frame clonotypes and omits some of them. For V, J and clone size, that table is used; D and trimming come from the DNA. Among 200,000 to 300,000 clones listed, 80% to 90% were seen once. The CDR3 covers 15 residues. Germline V gives CDR1 SGHVS, CDR2 FQNEAQ. Trimming at V came to 6 bases and at J to 4 bases, leaving 6 bases not matched to a gene.

This sequence was found in a man aged 50 to 60 with acute or convalescent COVID-19. The material sequenced was peripheral blood. The rearrangement links TRBV7-8 to TRBJ2-2; 9 bases line up with TRBD2. Written as DNA, the CDR3 is TGTGCCAGCAGACAGGGACTAGCTGGCACCGGGGAGCTGTTTTTT. Its translation: CASRQGLAGTGELFF.